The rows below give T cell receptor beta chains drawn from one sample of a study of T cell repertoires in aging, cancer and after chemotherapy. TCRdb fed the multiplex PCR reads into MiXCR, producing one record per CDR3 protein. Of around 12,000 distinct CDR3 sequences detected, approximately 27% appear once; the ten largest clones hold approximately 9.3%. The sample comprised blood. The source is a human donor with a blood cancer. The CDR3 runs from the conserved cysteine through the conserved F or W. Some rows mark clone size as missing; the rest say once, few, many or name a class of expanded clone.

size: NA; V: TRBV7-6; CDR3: CASSAEMGGGFQPQHF
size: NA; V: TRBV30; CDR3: CAWRAPDTYEQYF
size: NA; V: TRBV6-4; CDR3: CASSDSDNTEAFF
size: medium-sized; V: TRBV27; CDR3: CASSVSPANEQFF
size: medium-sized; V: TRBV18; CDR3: CASSPPGTGLETQYF
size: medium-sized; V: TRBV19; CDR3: CASSIGRTEAFF
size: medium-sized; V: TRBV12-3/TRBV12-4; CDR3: CASSETYEQYF
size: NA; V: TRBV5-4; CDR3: CASSLGTEMNTEAFF
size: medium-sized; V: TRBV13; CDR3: CASSERIRVGETQYF
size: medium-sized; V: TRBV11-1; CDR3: CASSHNRWYGYTF
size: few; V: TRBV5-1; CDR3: CASREDSYTGELFF
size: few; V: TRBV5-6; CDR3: CASSPGIVGGDTDTQYF
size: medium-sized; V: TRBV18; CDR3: CASLGAGSGYTF
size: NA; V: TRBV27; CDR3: CASSPPRGSGANTGELFF
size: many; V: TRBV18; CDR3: CASSGDRGLEKLFF
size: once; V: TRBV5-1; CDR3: CASSLRESSGNTIYF
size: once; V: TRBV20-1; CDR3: CSARDPASGRGEQFF
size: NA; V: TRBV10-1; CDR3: CASSVEVTGELFF
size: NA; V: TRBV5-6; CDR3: CASSFPWGETQYF
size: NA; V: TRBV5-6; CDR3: CANTFGAQSGTNTGELFF
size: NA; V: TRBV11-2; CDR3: CASSLDRVTAGANVLTF
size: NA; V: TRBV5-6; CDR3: CASSSGTSGGPSSYNEQFF
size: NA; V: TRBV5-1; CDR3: CASRGQGSSEKLFF
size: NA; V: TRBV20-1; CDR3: CSARDGLEIETQYF
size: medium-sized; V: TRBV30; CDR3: CAWSPGANYGYTF
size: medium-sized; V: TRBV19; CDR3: CASSRTGLRGYTF
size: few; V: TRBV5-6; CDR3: CASSLATPGNNSPLHF
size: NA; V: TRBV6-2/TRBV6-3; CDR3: CASSYSTSGGYEQYF
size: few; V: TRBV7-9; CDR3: CASSYGTSGGTDTQYF
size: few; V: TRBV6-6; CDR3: CASIPKGTSGYTDTQYF
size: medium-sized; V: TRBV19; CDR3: CASRIEGTDTQYF
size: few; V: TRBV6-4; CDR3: CASSEGGSTDTQYF
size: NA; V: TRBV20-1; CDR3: CSARTPWTGNTEAFF
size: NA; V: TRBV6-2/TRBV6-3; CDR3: CASRTSRRVEQFF
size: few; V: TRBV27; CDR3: CASSWDRHTEAFF
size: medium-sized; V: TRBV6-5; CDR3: CASSYEPTSTDTQYF
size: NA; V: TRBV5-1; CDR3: CASSLEATGGVYEQYF
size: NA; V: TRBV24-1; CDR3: CATSGGHNQPQHF
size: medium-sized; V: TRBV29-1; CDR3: CSVRTKMRETQYF
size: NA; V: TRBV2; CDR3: CASRGDRNTEAFF
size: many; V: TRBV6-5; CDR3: CASSFSSPYGYTF
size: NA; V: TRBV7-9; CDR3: CASSYTGGTSPLHF
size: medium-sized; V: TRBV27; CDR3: CASRRSLGPPYQETQYF
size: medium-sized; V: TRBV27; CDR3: CASSFLLAGGPDTQYF
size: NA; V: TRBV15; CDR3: CATEGWSGSYNEQFF
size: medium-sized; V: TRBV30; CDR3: CAWSRLAVNTGELFF